The table lists the clone carrying this T cell receptor beta chain with a few counts. Its antigen is unknown. This sample is drawn from a study of vaccination and CD4 T cells after COVID-19. Study context: Convalescent donors: six male, four female; seven Caucasian, two Asian, one multiracial, two Hispanic. Post-vaccination samples were procured at a median of roughly 76 days following dose two (range 14 to 241). The stimulus for the cells was overlapping spike peptides derived from SARS-CoV-2, HCoV-NL63, HCoV-OC43 and HCoV-229E.

CD4+ T cells that had been cultured provided DNA sequenced with the Oncomine TCR Beta short-read assay. Via MiXCR, TCRdb re-called the PCR reads, giving one row per CDR3 protein. Of 6,000 to 7,000 distinct CDR3 sequences in the sample, approximately 60% were seen once. Germline V gene lookup returns CDR1 LNHNV and CDR2 YYDKDF (reference sequence). Trimming removed 3 bases at V and 3 bases at J, with 14 bases between. The CDR3 has 15 amino acids. Treatment indicated: roughly 10-day PBMC culture with coronavirus spike peptide pools or control peptides (ViraFEST assay). CD4+ T lymphocytes from the unexposed donor were collected before the COVID-19 pandemic (2011-2018).

Sequenced sample: CD4+ T cells from blood, cultured in vitro. The J gene is TRBJ1-1, the V gene TRBV15; D is perhaps TRBD1 (5 bases). The sequence was obtained from a human donor in good health. The CDR3 DNA follows: TGTGCCACCAGCAGTATGATTACAGGACACACTGAAGCTTTCTTT. Amino acids: CATSSMITGHTEAFF.